Following are 13 T cell receptor beta chains from one sample sequenced in a study of somatic mutations in cytotoxic T cells in rheumatoid arthritis. Here immunoSEQ multiplex PCR was the method, and the copy in TCRdb shows in-frame clones only, minus some. The table lists approximately 15,000 clones, approximately 82% of them singletons. The sample was CD8+ T cells sorted from blood. The source is an adult with rheumatoid arthritis.

V usage is TRBV19 and J usage is TRBJ2-1; D gene ambiguous. The germline gives CDR1 LNHDA, CDR2 SQIVND (reference sequence). Trimming shortened V by 8 bases and J by 3 bases, and 17 bases separated the two germline ends. This CDR3 comprises 15 residues. CDR3 nucleotides: TGTGCCAGTCGCACCTTGGGCGGTGACTACAATGAGCAGTTCTTC. This sequence encodes CASRTLGGDYNEQFF.

The chain joins TRBV19 to TRBJ2-1; no reliable D call. The germline gives CDR1 LNHDA, CDR2 SQIVND (reference sequence). The CDR3 is made up of 14 amino acids. V was trimmed by 3 bases and J by 7 bases, leaving 13 bases between them. CDR3 sequence: CASSITPRSNEQFF. CDR3 nucleotide sequence: TGTGCCAGTAGTATTACACCCAGAAGTAATGAGCAGTTCTTC.

The chain uses TRBV19 and TRBJ2-1; TRBD2 aligns across 9 bases. Trimming at V came to 1 base and at J to 6 bases, leaving 1 base not matched to a gene. CDR1 and CDR2 (germline): LNHDA, SQIVND (reference sequence). CDR3 length equals 14 residues. CDR3 sequence reads: CASSIGGRGNEQFF. CDR3 nucleotide sequence: TGTGCCAGTAGTATAGGCGGGAGGGGCAATGAGCAGTTCTTC. Variable domain in full (rest from reference TRBV19 and TRBJ2-1): DGGITQSPKYLFRKEGQNVTLSCEQNLNHDAMYWYRQDPGQGLRLIYYSQIVNDFQKGDIAEGYSVSREKKESFPLTVTSAQKNPTAFYLCASSIGGRGNEQFFGPGTRLTVL.

The chain has TRBV16 and TRBJ1-2; D perhaps matches TRBD1 (6 bases). This CDR3 is 16 amino acids long. Looked up from germline, CDR1 is KGHSY and CDR2 is FQNENV. Deletions cut 0 bases from V and 5 bases from J, with 16 bases between. The CDR3 DNA follows: TGTGCCAGCAGCCAATCTGTCCGGGGGCAAAGGTATGGCTACACCTTC. Translation: CASSQSVRGQRYGYTF. Combining the CDR3 with reference TRBV16 and TRBJ1-2 gives the whole variable domain GEEVAQTPKHLVRGEGQKAKLYCAPIKGHSYVFWYQQVLKNEFKFLISFQNENVFDETGMPKERFSAKCLPNSPCSLEIQATKLEDSAVYFCASSQSVRGQRYGYTFGSGTRLTVV.

The rearrangement joins TRBV27 to TRBJ1-5; D possibly corresponds to TRBD1 (5 bases). The CDR3 is 16 amino acids. Germline loops: CDR1 MNHEY, CDR2 SMNVEV (reference sequence). V dropped 0 bases and J dropped 4 bases, with 13 bases sitting between them. CDR3 nucleotides: TGTGCCAGCAGTTTATCGGGGCAGGCGTCTAATCAGCCCCAGCATTTT. This codes for CASSLSGQASNQPQHF.

The J gene is TRBJ2-7, the V gene TRBV4-1, with D unresolved. The germline V gene has CDR1 MGHRA and CDR2 YSYEKL. V gave up 0 bases and J gave up 4 bases, with 7 bases separating them. This CDR3 has 13 residues. CDR3 region: CASSQEGPYEQYF. CDR3 DNA sequence: TGCGCCAGCAGCCAAGAGGGCCCATACGAGCAGTACTTC.

This chain joins TRBV10-3 and TRBJ1-1; D call uncertain. The V end was cut by 3 bases, the J end by 1 base, with 6 bases between. This CDR3 has 13 residues. The germline V gene encodes CDR1 ENHRY and CDR2 SYGVKD. CDR3 region: CAISDNTNTEAFF. Here the CDR3 DNA reads TGTGCCATCAGTGACAATACGAACACTGAAGCTTTCTTT.

The V call is TRBV7-8, the J call TRBJ2-1; 10 nucleotides line up with TRBD2. The CDR3 consists of 15 residues. Trimming took 6 bases from V and 8 from J; bases not matched to a gene: 10. Germline lookup yields CDR1 SGHVS and CDR2 FQNEAQ. The CDR3, as DNA: TGTGCCAGCAGTTCCGGGACTAGCGTCTTAGATGAGCAGTTCTTC. This encodes CASSSGTSVLDEQFF.

The V and J genes are TRBV11-2 and TRBJ2-1, with D perhaps TRBD2 (5 bases). Germline-derived CDR1 and CDR2 are SGHAT and FQNNGV. This CDR3 contains 12 residues. Trimming took 4 bases from V and 6 from J, leaving 7 bases between them. The CDR3, as DNA: TGTGCCAGCAGCTCAGGAGGCAATGAGCAGTTCTTC. Translation: CASSSGGNEQFF. Using reference TRBV11-2 and TRBJ2-1 for the parts outside the CDR3, the full variable domain is EAGVAQSPRYKIIEKRQSVAFWCNPISGHATLYWYQQILGQGPKLLIQFQNNGVVDDSQLPKDRFSAERLKGVDSTLKIQPAKLEDSAVYLCASSSGGNEQFFGPGTRLTVL.

J is TRBJ2-2 and V is TRBV7-8; 7 bases line up with TRBD1. Germline V gene data show CDR1 as SGHVS and CDR2 as FQNEAQ. The V and J ends lost 7 bases and 5 bases, in that order; junction bases with no gene match: 10. The CDR3 runs 15 residues. CDR3 protein: CASIGLTGMTGELFF. The CDR3 DNA is TGTGCCAGCATCGGCTTGACAGGGATGACCGGGGAGCTGTTTTTT.

The rearrangement uses TRBV7-7 and TRBJ1-3; D is unclear. The germline V gene has CDR1 SSHAT and CDR2 FNYEAQ (reference sequence). V was cut by 1 base and J by 3 bases, with 22 bases left in between. The CDR3 length is 19 residues. The DNA for the CDR3 is TGTGCCAGCAGCTTAGTTCGCTCCGGGCCCCGAGGGAATGGAAACACCATATATTTT. Its protein is CASSLVRSGPRGNGNTIYF.

V is TRBV27 and J is TRBJ1-5; D is ambiguous. V lost 5 bases and J 3 bases, leaving 17 bases between the germline ends. The CDR3 has 16 amino acids. Germline loops: CDR1 MNHEY, CDR2 SMNVEV (reference sequence). The CDR3 loop is CASSPLDAYFNQPQHF. Here the CDR3 DNA reads TGTGCCAGCAGTCCCCTGGACGCTTATTTCAATCAGCCCCAGCATTTT.

This clone was detected only a few times. At one end the junction does not follow the germline gene, possibly because of a read error. The V call is TRBV5-1, the J call TRBJ2-7, with a weak D call TRBD2 (5 bases). The germline V gene encodes CDR1 SGHRS and CDR2 YFSETQ. CDR3 length: 15 amino acids. CDR3 in DNA: TGTGCCAGCAGTAGGGAGATTTGGGGCTCCTACGAGCAGTACTTC. It is translated as CASSREIWGSYEQYF.